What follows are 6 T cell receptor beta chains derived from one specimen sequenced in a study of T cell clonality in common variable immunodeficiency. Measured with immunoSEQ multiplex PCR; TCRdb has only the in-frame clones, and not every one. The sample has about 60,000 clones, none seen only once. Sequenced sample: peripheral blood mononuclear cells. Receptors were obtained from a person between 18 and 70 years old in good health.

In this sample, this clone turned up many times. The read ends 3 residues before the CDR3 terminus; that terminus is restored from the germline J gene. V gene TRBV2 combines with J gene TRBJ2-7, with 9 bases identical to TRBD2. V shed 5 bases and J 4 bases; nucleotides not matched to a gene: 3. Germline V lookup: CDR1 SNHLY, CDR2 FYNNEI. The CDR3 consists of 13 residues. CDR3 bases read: TGTGCCAGCAGTATAGCGGGAGTATACGAG. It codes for CASSIAGVYE. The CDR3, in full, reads CASSIAGVYEQYF.

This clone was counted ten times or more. The CDR3 spells CSATGDYTDTQYF. CDR3 DNA (partial): TGCAGTGCGACCGGGGACTACACAGATACG. The chain links TRBV20-1 to TRBJ2-3; 7 bases map to TRBD2. The read ends 3 residues before the CDR3 terminus; that terminus is restored from the germline J gene. The CDR3 length is 13 residues. The ends lost 6 bases at V and 2 bases at J; junction bases unmatched: 5. Germline CDR1 is DFQATT and CDR2 is SNEGSKA (reference sequence).

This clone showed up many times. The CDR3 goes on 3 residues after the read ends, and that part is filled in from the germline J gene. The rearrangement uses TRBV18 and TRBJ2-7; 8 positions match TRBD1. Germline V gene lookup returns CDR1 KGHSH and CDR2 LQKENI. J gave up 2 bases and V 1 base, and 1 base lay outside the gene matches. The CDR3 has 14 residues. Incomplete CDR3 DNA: TGTGCCAGCTCACCACAGGACAGGGCCTACGAG. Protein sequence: CASSPQDRAYE. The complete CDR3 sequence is CASSPQDRAYEQYF.

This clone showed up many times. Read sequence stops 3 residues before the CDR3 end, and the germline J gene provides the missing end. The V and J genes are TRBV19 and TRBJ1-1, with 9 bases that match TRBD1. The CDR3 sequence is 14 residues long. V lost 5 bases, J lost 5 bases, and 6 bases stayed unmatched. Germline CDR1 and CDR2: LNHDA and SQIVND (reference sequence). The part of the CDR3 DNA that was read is TGTGCCAGTAGTGTTGGACAGGGGCGGACTGAA. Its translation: CASSVGQGRTE. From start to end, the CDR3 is CASSVGQGRTEAFF. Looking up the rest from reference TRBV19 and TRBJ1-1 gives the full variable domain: DGGITQSPKYLFRKEGQNVTLSCEQNLNHDAMYWYRQDPGQGLRLIYYSQIVNDFQKGDIAEGYSVSREKKESFPLTVTSAQKNPTAFYLCASSVGQGRTEAFFGQGTRLTVV.

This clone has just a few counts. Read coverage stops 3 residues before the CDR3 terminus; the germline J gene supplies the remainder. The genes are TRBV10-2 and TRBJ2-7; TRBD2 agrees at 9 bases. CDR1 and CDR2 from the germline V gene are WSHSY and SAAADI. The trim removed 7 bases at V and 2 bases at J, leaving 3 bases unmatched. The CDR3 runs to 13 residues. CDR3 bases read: TGCGCCAGCAAGCGGGAGGTCGCCTACGAG. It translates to CASKREVAYE. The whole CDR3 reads CASKREVAYEQYF.

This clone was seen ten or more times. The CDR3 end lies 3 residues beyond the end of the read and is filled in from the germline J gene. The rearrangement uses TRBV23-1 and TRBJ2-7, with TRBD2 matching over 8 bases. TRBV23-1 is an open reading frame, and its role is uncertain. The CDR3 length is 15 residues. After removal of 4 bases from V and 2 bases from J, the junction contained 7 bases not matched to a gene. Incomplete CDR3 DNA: TGCGCCAGCAGTCCTTCCAGGACTAGCCCCTACGAG. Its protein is CASSPSRTSPYE. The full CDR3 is CASSPSRTSPYEQYF.